This TCR beta chain was captured in a study of human T cells and chemical hapten exposure. Across the study: Weekly administration of diphenylcyclopropenone to the scalp of patients continued throughout the roughly 24-week study.

This clonotype was counted at least ten times. TCRdb fed the RACE reads into MiXCR, producing one record per CDR3 protein. The sample shows about 260,000 distinct CDR3 sequences, approximately 8.6% of them seen only once. V was clipped by 5 bases and J by 4 bases; unmatched bases: 13. The CDR3 is 16 amino acids. Germline assignment: CDR1 DFQATT and CDR2 SNEGSKA (reference sequence). Time point in this sample: pre-sensitization, week 0. Treatment of the sample: therapeutic diphenylcyclopropenone sensitization with weekly scalp DPC. Suited to DPC and affected by alopecia, the donors ranged from 18 to 70 years old.

This receptor was taken from a woman aged 40 to 50 with alopecia areata. Some clones in this sample may be carry-over from other donors' samples. Source: whole blood, taken in connection with sensitization to the hapten diphenylcyclopropenone (DPC). The chain employs TRBV20-1 and TRBJ1-5; TRBD1 aligns across 8 bases. The CDR3 region is CSAPKGAGGFNQPQHF. The CDR3 nucleotides are TGCAGTGCTCCCAAGGGGGCAGGGGGCTTTAATCAGCCCCAGCATTTT.